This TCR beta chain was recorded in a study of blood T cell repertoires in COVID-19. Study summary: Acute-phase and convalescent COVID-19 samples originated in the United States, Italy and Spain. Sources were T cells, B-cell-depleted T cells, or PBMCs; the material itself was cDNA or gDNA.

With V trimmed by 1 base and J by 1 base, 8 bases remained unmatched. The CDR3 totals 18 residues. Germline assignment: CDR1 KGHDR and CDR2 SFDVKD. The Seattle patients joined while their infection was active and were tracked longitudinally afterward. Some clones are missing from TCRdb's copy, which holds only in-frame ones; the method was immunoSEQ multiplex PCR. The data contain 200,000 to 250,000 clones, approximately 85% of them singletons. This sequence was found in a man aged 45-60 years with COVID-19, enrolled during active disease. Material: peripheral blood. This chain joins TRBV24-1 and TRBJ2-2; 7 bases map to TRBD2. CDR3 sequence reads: CATSDLGTGGWNTGELFF. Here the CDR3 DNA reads TGTGCCACCAGTGATTTAGGGACGGGAGGTTGGAACACCGGGGAGCTGTTTTTT.